The clone carrying this TCR beta chain appeared many times. The target antigen is unknown. Each CDR3 protein is one row after TCRdb ran MiXCR on the 5' RACE reads. There are 400,000 to 500,000 distinct CDR3 sequences in the sample; around 20% occur only once, and approximately 12% lies in the top ten. This sample was taken from a study of identical twins. Notes on the study in general: Out-of-frame alpha sequences common to twins exhibited an excess of low generation probability. Out-of-frame TCR alpha sharing observed in monozygotic twins exceeded model estimates.

Germline CDR1 MDHEN, CDR2 SYDVKM. Unmatched junction bases numbered 8, after V lost 4 bases and J lost 4 bases. This CDR3 is 15 amino acids long. The source of this sequence is a man aged 50 to 59 in good health. Source material: naive T cells sorted from blood. This chain joins TRBV28 and TRBJ2-3; 7 bases are a match to TRBD1. CDR3 DNA: TGTGCCAGCAGTTCGACAGGGCGGATGGCAGATACGCAGTATTTT. Its protein is CASSSTGRMADTQYF.